The 19 T cell receptor beta chains given below trace back to one sample, sequenced in a study of STAT3 mutations in large granular lymphocyte leukemia. Study conclusions and caveats: Every T-LGLL patient had at least one immunodominant TCRbeta clonotype.

These receptors are not linked to any known antigen. TCRdb keeps only in-frame clones here, not all; method: immunoSEQ multiplex PCR. The sample records over 10,000 clones, roughly 76% being singletons. The sample was peripheral blood mononuclear cells. Source of these receptors: a man aged 60 to 75 with T-cell large granular lymphocyte leukemia. Some clones in this sample may be carry-over from other donors' samples.

The rearrangement links TRBV14 to TRBJ2-1; tentative D call: TRBD2 (5 bases). This CDR3 is built from 14 residues. The germline V gene has CDR1 SGHDN and CDR2 FVKESK. V lost 5 bases to trimming and J lost 4 bases, with 12 bases between them. The DNA of the CDR3 is TGTGCCAGCAGCTTAGAGGGTTATTACAATGAGCAGTTCTTC. Its translation is CASSLEGYYNEQFF.

The rearrangement links TRBV28 to TRBJ1-2; no clear D. This CDR3 contains 13 residues. Per germline, CDR1 MDHEN and CDR2 SYDVKM. V lost 6 bases and J 8 bases, leaving 16 bases between the germline ends. DNA of the CDR3: TGTGCCAGCAGCCAAACCCGAGACTTCGGCTACACCTTC. Amino acids: CASSQTRDFGYTF.

This clone showed up just a few times. The chain combines TRBV7-2 with TRBJ2-1, with 8 positions matching TRBD2. Germline trimming cut 6 bases from V and 2 bases from J; bases unmatched to any gene: 6. Germline V CDR1 and CDR2: SGHTA, FQGNSA. The CDR3 covers 15 residues. The CDR3 nucleotides are TGTGCCAGCAGACCCAGCGGGAGTGCCTACAATGAGCAGTTCTTC. This gives the protein CASRPSGSAYNEQFF. The entire variable domain, with the rest obtained from reference TRBV7-2 and TRBJ2-1, is as follows: GAGVSQSPSNKVTEKGKDVELRCDPISGHTALYWYRQSLGQGLEFLIYFQGNSAPDKSGLPSDRFSAERTGGSVSTLTIQRTQQEDSAVYLCASRPSGSAYNEQFFGPGTRLTVL.

The rearrangement joins TRBV29-1 to TRBJ1-1; 7 nucleotides align to TRBD1. Germline CDR1 is SQVTM and CDR2 is ANQGSEA. Losses at the gene ends were 6 bases for V and 0 bases for J; bases not matched to a gene: 4. This CDR3 has 13 amino acids. CDR3 sequence: CSVLQGMNTEAFF. Here the CDR3 DNA reads TGCAGCGTATTACAGGGGATGAACACTGAAGCTTTCTTT.

V usage is TRBV30 and J usage is TRBJ1-2; 7 nucleotides agree with TRBD1. The length of the CDR3 is 13 residues. CDR1 is GTSNPN and CDR2 is SVGIG in the germline V gene (reference sequence). V was clipped by 2 bases and J by 6 bases; unmatched bases: 6. DNA of the CDR3: TGTGCCTGGAGTTTAGGGGACAGCGATGGCTACACCTTC. This codes for CAWSLGDSDGYTF.

This chain uses TRBV5-1 with TRBJ2-1; TRBD2 matches 8 bases. CDR3 length: 16 amino acids. Germline CDR1 and CDR2: SGHRS and YFSETQ. J lost 0 bases, V lost 4 bases, and 6 bases had no gene match. Written as DNA, the CDR3 is TGCGCCAGCAGCGTGAAGAGCGGGAGCTCCTACAATGAGCAGTTCTTC. As protein: CASSVKSGSSYNEQFF.

This chain joins TRBV5-1 and TRBJ2-7, with a possible D match to TRBD2 (6 bases). Looked up from germline, CDR1 is SGHRS and CDR2 is YFSETQ. Trimming shortened V by 4 bases and J by 0 bases, and 23 bases separated the two germline ends. The CDR3 contains 18 residues. The CDR3 region has the DNA TGCGCCAGCAGCCTCGGGAGTCCATTACCAGGGAGCTCCTACGAGCAGTACTTC. Protein: CASSLGSPLPGSSYEQYF.

CDR3 coding DNA: TGTGCCAGCAGCCGAAGCGGCGGCGTTAGCAATCAGCCCCAGCATTTT. Protein product: CASSRSGGVSNQPQHF. The genes are TRBV7-9 and TRBJ1-5; D uncertain. This CDR3 has 16 residues. Per germline, CDR1 SEHNR and CDR2 FQNEAQ (reference sequence). With 5 bases removed from V and 0 bases from J, the gap between germline ends came to 14 bases.

This rearrangement joins TRBV6-5 to TRBJ2-7; D is perhaps TRBD2 (5 bases). V lost 6 bases and J lost 0, with 15 bases in between. Germline V gene data show CDR1 as MNHEY and CDR2 as SVGAGI. The CDR3 has 15 amino acids. The CDR3 loop reads CASSPGGTLSYEQYF. The CDR3 DNA reads TGTGCCAGCAGCCCCGGAGGAACCCTCTCCTACGAGCAGTACTTC.

The chain is built from TRBV27 and TRBJ2-7, with D perhaps being TRBD1 or TRBD2 (5 bases each). This CDR3 has 15 residues. Trimming removed 2 bases from V and 0 bases from J, with 11 bases in between. Germline loops: CDR1 MNHEY, CDR2 SMNVEV (reference sequence). The CDR3: CASSLVPGLSYEQYF. As DNA, the CDR3 is TGTGCCAGCAGTTTAGTTCCGGGGCTCTCCTACGAGCAGTACTTC.

This clone was found once. V gene TRBV6-6 combines with J gene TRBJ2-7, with 10 bases matching TRBD1. The CDR3 runs 15 residues. With V trimmed by 6 bases and J by 3 bases, 8 bases remained unmatched. CDR1 is MNHNY, CDR2 SVGAGI, per germline (reference sequence). The CDR3 DNA sequence: TGTGCCAGCAGCCCCGACAGGGGGCGAATCTACGAGCAGTACTTC. This translates into CASSPDRGRIYEQYF.

The rearrangement uses TRBV6-6 and TRBJ1-5; maybe TRBD1 (6 bases). Germline CDR1 and CDR2: MNHNY and SVGAGI (reference sequence). With 2 bases removed from V and 5 bases from J, the gap between germline ends came to 10 bases. This CDR3 contains 14 residues. For the CDR3, the DNA is TGTGCCAGCAGTTACGGGGGGGGCGATCAGCCCCAGCATTTT. It translates to CASSYGGGDQPQHF.

V and J are TRBV5-1 and TRBJ1-1, with D perhaps TRBD1 (6 bases). The CDR3 contains 13 residues. Germline V gene sequence: CDR1 SGHRS, CDR2 YFSETQ. Trimming pared 2 bases from V and 5 bases from J, leaving 10 bases between. The CDR3 sequence is CASSFTGSTEAFF. In nucleotides, the CDR3 is TGCGCCAGCAGCTTTACAGGGTCTACTGAAGCTTTCTTT.

The gene calls are TRBV18 and TRBJ1-2; D may be TRBD1 (5 bases). The V end lost 4 bases, the J end lost 3 bases, and 12 bases lay between the germline ends. The V gene's germline CDR1 is KGHSH and CDR2 LQKENI. This CDR3 region has 14 residues. The CDR3 is CASSLKEGHYGYTF. As DNA, the CDR3 is TGTGCCAGCTCACTCAAAGAGGGGCACTATGGCTACACCTTC.

This chain connects TRBV5-1 to TRBJ1-5; D unresolved. CDR1 is SGHRS and CDR2 is YFSETQ in the germline V gene. V was cut by 0 bases and J by 1 base, with 5 bases left in between. The CDR3 runs to 14 residues. This chain's CDR3 is CASSLDPSNQPQHF. As DNA, the CDR3 is TGCGCCAGCAGCTTGGATCCCAGCAATCAGCCCCAGCATTTT.

The chain has TRBV2 and TRBJ1-2; a possible D gene is TRBD1 (6 bases). The V gene's germline CDR1 is SNHLY and CDR2 FYNNEI. V lost 6 bases and J 5 bases, leaving 19 bases between the germline ends. This CDR3 contains 15 residues. This chain's CDR3 is CASRLDSLGGYGYTF. CDR3 DNA sequence: TGTGCCAGCAGGTTGGACAGTTTGGGGGGTTATGGCTACACCTTC.

The V and J genes are TRBV5-1 and TRBJ1-2, with a weak D call TRBD1 (5 bases). This CDR3 contains 14 residues. Germline V lookup: CDR1 SGHRS, CDR2 YFSETQ. V was clipped by 0 bases and J by 4 bases, with 10 bases between them. The DNA of the CDR3 is TGCGCCAGCAGCTTGGTAGGGACCATCTATGGCTACACCTTC. Protein: CASSLVGTIYGYTF.

This chain links TRBV18 with TRBJ2-7; 8 bases align to TRBD1. CDR3 length equals 16 residues. The V and J ends lost 0 bases and 6 bases, in that order; junction bases with no gene match: 10. Germline CDR1 reads KGHSH; CDR2 reads LQKENI. CDR3 loop: CASSPPGQAISSEQYF. CDR3 in DNA: TGTGCCAGCTCACCACCGGGACAGGCGATTTCATCCGAGCAGTACTTC.

This clone was found a few times. The rearrangement joins TRBV30 to TRBJ1-3, with D unresolved. Trimming took off 6 bases at V and 0 bases at J, with 12 bases between the two ends. This CDR3 is built from 14 residues. Looked up from germline, CDR1 is GTSNPN and CDR2 is SVGIG (reference sequence). This chain's CDR3 is CACGEGNSGNTIYF. The CDR3 DNA sequence: TGTGCCTGCGGAGAAGGGAACTCTGGAAACACCATATATTTT.